This TCR beta chain was obtained from a study of blood T cell repertoires in COVID-19. Across the whole study: Researchers got acute and convalescent COVID-19 samples from the United States, Italy and Spain. Nucleic acid was either cDNA or gDNA, and it came from T cells, B-cell-depleted T cells, or PBMCs.

Per the original methods: Using reference gene primer amplification, nucleated cell counts were estimated. Using immunoSEQ multiplex PCR, the repertoire was profiled, and TCRdb retains in-frame clones only, with some absent. For V, J and clone size, that table is used; D and trimming come from the DNA. The data show more than 150,000 clones, 70% to 85% seen once. The germline gives CDR1 SGHRS, CDR2 YFSETQ. The CDR3 covers 16 residues. V was pared by 4 bases and J by 1 base, with 11 bases of the junction left unmatched. The gene calls are TRBV5-1 and TRBJ2-7, with TRBD2 matching over 7 bases. This TCR came from an elderly woman with acute or convalescent COVID-19. Sequencing input: peripheral blood. The CDR3 DNA follows: TGCGCCAGCAGCCCCCCCGGGAGCGGGGTATCCTACGAGCAGTACTTC. It translates to CASSPPGSGVSYEQYF.